The present TCR beta chain was sequenced within a study of T cell clonotyping in hematopoietic cell transplantation. This table comes from immunoSEQ multiplex PCR, and its TCRdb copy is limited to in-frame clones, with some not included. This sample has tens of thousands of clones, with about 95% found just once. Study-wide points: Few recipient clonotypes overlapped donors; over 95% were de novo at given depth. No sorting was done, leaving CD4 and CD8 contributions mixed.

This CDR3 has 13 amino acids. Germline CDR1 is KGHSH and CDR2 is LQKENI. V shed 3 bases and J shed 4 bases, with 9 bases lying between them. About this clone itself: The antigen is undetermined.

Sequenced input: peripheral blood mononuclear cells. The chain employs TRBV18 and TRBJ1-2, with D perhaps TRBD1 (5 bases). The TCR originated in a man aged 25-45 years in good health. Some clones in this sample may be carry-over from other donors' samples. This chain's CDR3 is CASSPGDRYGYTF. Here the CDR3 DNA reads TGTGCCAGCTCACCGGGGGACCGCTATGGCTACACCTTC.